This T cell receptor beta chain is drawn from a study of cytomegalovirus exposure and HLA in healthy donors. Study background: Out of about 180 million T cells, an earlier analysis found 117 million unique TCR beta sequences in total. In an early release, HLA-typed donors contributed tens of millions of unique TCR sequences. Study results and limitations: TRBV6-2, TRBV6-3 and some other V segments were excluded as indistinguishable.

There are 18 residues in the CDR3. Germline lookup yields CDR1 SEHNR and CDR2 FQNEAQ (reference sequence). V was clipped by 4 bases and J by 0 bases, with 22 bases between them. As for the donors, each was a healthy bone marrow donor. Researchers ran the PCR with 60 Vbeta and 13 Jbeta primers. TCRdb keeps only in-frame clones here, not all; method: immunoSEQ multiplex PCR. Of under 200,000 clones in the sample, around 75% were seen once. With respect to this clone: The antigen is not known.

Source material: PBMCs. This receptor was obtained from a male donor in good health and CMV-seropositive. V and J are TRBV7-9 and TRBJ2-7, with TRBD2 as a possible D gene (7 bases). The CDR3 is CASSSAGAGRSISYEQYF. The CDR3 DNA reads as TGTGCCAGCAGCTCCGCGGGGGCAGGACGGAGCATCTCCTACGAGCAGTACTTC.